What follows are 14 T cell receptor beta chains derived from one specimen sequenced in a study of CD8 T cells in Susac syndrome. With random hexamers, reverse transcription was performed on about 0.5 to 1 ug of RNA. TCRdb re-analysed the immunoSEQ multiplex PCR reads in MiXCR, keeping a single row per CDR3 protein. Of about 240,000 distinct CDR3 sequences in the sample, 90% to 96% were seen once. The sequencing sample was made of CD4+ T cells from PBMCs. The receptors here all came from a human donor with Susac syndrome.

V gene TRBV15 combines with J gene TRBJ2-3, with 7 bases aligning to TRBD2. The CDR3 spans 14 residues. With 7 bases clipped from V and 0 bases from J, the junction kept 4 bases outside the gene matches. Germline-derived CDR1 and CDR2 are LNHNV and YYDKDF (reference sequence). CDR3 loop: CATMSGISTDTQYF. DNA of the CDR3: TGTGCCACCATGAGCGGGATTAGCACAGATACGCAGTATTTT.

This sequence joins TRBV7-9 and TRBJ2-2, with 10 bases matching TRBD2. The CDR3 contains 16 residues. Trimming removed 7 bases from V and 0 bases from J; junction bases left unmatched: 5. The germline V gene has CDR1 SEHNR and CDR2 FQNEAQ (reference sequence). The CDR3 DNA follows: TGTGCCAGCATCCCGACTAGCGGGCCGAACACCGGGGAGCTGTTTTTT. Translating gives CASIPTSGPNTGELFF.

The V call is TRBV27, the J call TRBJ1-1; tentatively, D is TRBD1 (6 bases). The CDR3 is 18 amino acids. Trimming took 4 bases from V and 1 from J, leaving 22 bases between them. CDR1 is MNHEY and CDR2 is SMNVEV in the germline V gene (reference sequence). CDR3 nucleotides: TGTGCCAGCAGTTCCACCGGGGGGCGATCGTCGGCGAACACTGAAGCTTTCTTT. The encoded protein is CASSSTGGRSSANTEAFF.

The CDR3 DNA is TGCAGCCATAGCGTTTCCCAAGAGACCCAGTACTTC. Its translation: CSHSVSQETQYF. This sequence joins TRBV29-1 and TRBJ2-5; D is possibly TRBD2 (5 bases). The CDR3 runs to 12 residues. Germline V gene sequence: CDR1 SQVTM, CDR2 ANQGSEA. V was pared by 8 bases and J by 1 base, with 11 bases between.

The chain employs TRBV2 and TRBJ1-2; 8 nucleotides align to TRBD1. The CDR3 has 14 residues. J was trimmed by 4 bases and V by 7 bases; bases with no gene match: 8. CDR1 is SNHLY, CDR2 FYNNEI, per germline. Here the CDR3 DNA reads TGTGCCAGCACCCGGACAGGGACTCTCTATGGCTACACCTTC. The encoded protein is CASTRTGTLYGYTF.

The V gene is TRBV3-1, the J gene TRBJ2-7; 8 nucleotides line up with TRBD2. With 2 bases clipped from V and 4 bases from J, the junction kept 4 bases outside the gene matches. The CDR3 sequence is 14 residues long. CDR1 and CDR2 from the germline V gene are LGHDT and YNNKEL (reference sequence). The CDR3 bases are TGTGCCAGCAGCCAAACTAGCGGAGTTTACGAGCAGTACTTC. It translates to CASSQTSGVYEQYF.

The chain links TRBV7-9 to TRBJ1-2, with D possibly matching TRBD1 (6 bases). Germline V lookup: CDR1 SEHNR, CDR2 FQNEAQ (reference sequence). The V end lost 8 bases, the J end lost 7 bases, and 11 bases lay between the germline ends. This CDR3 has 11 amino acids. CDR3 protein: CASAGALGYTF. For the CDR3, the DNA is TGTGCCAGCGCAGGGGCGCTTGGCTACACCTTC.

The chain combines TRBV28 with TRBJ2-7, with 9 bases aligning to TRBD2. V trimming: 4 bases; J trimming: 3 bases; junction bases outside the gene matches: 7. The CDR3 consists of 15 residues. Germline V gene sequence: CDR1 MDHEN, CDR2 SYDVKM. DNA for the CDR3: TGTGCCAGCAGTTCCCGTAGCGGGAGTTTCTACGAGCAGTACTTC. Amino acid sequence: CASSSRSGSFYEQYF.

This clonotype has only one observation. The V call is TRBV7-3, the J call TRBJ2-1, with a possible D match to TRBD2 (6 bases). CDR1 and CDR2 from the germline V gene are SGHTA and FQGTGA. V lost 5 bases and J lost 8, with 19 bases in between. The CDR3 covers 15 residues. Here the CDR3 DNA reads TGTGCCAGCAGCGGGGGATCAGGGAGGCACCATGAGCAGTTCTTC. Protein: CASSGGSGRHHEQFF.

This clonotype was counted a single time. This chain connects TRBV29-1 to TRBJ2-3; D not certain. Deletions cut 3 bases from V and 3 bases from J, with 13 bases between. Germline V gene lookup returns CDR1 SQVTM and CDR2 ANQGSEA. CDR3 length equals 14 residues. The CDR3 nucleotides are TGCAGCGTTGATTCTCAGCACCCGACAGATACGCAGTATTTT. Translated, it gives CSVDSQHPTDTQYF.

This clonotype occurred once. The CDR3 reads CASGIQFGRETQYF. The CDR3 DNA reads as TGTGCTAGTGGGATACAGTTTGGTCGAGAGACCCAGTACTTC. V and J are TRBV12-5 and TRBJ2-5; D not certain. The V and J ends lost 6 bases and 4 bases respectively, with 15 bases between them. The germline gives CDR1 LGHNT, CDR2 FRNRAP. The CDR3 totals 14 residues.

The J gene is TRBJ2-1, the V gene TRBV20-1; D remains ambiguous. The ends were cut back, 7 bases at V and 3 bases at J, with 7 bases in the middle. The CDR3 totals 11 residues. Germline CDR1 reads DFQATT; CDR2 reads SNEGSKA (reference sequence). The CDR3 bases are TGCAGTGGATCCCTCTACAATGAGCAGTTCTTC. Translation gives CSGSLYNEQFF.

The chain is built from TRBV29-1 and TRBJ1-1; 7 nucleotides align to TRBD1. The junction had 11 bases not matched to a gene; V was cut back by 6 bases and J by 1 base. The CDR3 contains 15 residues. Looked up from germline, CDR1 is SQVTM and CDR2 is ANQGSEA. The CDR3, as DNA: TGCAGCGTGGCAGGGGGAGCATCACCGAACACTGAAGCTTTCTTT. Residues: CSVAGGASPNTEAFF.

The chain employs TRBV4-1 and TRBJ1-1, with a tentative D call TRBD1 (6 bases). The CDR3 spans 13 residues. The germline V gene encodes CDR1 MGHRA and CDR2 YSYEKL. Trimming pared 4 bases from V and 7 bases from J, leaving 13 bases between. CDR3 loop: CASSRTGRGEAFF. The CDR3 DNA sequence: TGCGCCAGCAGCCGTACAGGGAGGGGTGAAGCTTTCTTT.